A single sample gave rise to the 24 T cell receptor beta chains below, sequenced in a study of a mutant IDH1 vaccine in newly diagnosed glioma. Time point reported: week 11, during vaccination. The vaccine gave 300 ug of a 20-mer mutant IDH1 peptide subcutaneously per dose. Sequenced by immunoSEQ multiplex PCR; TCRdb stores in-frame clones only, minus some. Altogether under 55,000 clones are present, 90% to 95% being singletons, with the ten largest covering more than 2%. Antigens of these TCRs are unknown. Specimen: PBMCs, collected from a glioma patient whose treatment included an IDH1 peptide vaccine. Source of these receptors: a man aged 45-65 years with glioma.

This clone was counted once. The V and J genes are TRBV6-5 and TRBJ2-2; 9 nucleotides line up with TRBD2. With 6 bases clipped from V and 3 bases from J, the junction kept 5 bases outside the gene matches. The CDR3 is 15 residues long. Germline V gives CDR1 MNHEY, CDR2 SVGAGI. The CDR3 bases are TGTGCCAGCAGAAGGGGCGGGAGGGACACCGGGGAGCTGTTTTTT. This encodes CASRRGGRDTGELFF.

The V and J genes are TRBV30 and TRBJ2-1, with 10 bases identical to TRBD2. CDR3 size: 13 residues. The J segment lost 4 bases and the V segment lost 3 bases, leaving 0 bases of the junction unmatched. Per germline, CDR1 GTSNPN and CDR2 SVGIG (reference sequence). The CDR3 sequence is CAWRAGGYNEQFF. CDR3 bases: TGTGCCTGGAGAGCGGGGGGGTACAATGAGCAGTTCTTC.

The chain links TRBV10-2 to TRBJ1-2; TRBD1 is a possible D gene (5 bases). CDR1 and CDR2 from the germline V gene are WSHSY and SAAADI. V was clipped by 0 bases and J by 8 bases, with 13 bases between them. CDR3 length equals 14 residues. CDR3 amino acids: CASSESGGSGGYTF. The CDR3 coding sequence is TGCGCCAGCAGTGAGTCTGGGGGATCGGGCGGCTACACCTTC.

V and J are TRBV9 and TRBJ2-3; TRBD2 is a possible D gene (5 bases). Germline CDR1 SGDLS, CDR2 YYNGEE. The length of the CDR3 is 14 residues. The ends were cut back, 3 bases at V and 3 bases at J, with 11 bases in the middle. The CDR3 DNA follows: TGTGCCAGCAGCGCCTCCGGGATGACAGATACGCAGTATTTT. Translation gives CASSASGMTDTQYF.

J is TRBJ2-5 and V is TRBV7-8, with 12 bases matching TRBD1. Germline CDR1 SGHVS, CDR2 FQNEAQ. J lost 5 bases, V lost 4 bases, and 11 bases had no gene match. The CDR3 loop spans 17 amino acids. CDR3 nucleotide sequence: TGTGCCAGCAGCTCCCTATATGGGACAGGGGGCGCGGAGACCCAGTACTTC. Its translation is CASSSLYGTGGAETQYF.

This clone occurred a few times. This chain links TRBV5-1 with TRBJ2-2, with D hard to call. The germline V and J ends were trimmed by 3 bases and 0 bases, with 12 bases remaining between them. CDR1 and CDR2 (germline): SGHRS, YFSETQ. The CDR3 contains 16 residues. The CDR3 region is CASSSATTANTGELFF. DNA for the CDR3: TGCGCCAGCAGCTCGGCGACAACCGCGAACACCGGGGAGCTGTTTTTT.

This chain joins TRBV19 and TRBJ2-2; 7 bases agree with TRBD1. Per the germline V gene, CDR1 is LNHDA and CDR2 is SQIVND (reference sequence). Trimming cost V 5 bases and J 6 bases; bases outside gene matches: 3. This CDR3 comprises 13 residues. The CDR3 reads CASSDRVAGELFF. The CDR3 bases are TGTGCCAGTAGTGACAGGGTGGCCGGGGAGCTGTTTTTT.

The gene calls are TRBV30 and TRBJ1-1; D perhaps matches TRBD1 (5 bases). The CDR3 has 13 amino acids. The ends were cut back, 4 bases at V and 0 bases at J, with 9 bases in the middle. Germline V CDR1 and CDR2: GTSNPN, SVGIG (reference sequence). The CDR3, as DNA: TGTGCCTGGACAGGGCAGATGAACACTGAAGCTTTCTTT. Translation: CAWTGQMNTEAFF.

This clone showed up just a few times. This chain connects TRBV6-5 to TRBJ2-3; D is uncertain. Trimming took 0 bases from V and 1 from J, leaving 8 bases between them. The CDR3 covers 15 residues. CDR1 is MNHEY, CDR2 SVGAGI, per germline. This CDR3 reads CASSYSPDRTDTQYF. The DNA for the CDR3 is TGTGCCAGCAGTTACTCTCCGGATCGCACAGATACGCAGTATTTT.

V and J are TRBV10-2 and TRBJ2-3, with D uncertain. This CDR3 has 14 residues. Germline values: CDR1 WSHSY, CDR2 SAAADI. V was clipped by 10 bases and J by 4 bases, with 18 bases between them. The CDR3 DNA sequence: TGCGCCAACAGAACCTTAACTGCCGCAGATACGCAGTATTTT. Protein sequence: CANRTLTAADTQYF.

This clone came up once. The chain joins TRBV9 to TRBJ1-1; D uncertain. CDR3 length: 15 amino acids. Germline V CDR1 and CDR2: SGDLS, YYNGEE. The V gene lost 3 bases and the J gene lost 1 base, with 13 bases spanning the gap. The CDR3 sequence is CASSELGWGNTEAFF. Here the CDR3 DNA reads TGTGCCAGCAGCGAACTGGGGTGGGGGAACACTGAAGCTTTCTTT.

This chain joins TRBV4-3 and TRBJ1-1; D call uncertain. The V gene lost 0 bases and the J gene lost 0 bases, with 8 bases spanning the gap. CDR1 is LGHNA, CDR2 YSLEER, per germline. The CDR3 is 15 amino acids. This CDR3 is CASSQDRIMNTEAFF. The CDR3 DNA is TGCGCCAGCAGCCAAGACCGGATTATGAACACTGAAGCTTTCTTT.

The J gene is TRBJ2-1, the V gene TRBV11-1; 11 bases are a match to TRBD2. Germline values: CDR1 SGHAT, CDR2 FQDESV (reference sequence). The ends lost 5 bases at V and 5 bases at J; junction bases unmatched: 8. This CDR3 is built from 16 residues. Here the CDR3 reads CASSVITSGRHNEQFF. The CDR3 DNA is TGTGCCAGCAGCGTTATCACTAGCGGGAGACACAATGAGCAGTTCTTC.

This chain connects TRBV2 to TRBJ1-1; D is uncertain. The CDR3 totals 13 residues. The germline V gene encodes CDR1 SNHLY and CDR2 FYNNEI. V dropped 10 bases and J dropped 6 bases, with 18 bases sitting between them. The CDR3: CATSAAPGAEAFF. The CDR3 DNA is TGTGCCACTTCAGCCGCTCCGGGTGCTGAAGCTTTCTTT.

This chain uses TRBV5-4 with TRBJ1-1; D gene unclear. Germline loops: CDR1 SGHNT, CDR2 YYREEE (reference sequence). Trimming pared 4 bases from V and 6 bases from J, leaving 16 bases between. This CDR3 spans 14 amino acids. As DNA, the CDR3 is TGTGCCAGCAGCCCACTATCAGCGATCGCTGAAGCTTTCTTT. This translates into CASSPLSAIAEAFF.

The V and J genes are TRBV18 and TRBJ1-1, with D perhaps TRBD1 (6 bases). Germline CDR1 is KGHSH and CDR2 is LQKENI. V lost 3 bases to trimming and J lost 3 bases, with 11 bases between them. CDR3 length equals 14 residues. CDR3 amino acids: CASSPSQGYTEAFF. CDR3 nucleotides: TGTGCCAGCTCACCCTCACAGGGTTACACTGAAGCTTTCTTT. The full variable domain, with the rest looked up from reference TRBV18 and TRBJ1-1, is NAGVMQNPRHLVRRRGQEARLRCSPMKGHSHVYWYRQLPEEGLKFMVYLQKENIIDESGMPKERFSAEFPKEGPSILRIQQVVRGDSAAYFCASSPSQGYTEAFFGQGTRLTVV.

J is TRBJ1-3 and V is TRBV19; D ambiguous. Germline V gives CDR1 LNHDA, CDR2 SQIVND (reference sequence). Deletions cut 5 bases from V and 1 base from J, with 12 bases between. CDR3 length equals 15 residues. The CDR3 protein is CASSRPTPSGNTIYF. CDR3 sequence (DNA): TGTGCCAGTAGTCGCCCAACGCCATCTGGAAACACCATATATTTT. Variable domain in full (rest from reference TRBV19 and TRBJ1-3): DGGITQSPKYLFRKEGQNVTLSCEQNLNHDAMYWYRQDPGQGLRLIYYSQIVNDFQKGDIAEGYSVSREKKESFPLTVTSAQKNPTAFYLCASSRPTPSGNTIYFGEGSWLTVV.

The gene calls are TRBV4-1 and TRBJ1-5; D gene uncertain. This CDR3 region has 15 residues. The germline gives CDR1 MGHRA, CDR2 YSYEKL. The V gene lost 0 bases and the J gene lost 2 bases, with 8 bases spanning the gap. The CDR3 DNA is TGCGCCAGCAGCCAAGATGGGGAACGCAATCAGCCCCAGCATTTT. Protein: CASSQDGERNQPQHF.

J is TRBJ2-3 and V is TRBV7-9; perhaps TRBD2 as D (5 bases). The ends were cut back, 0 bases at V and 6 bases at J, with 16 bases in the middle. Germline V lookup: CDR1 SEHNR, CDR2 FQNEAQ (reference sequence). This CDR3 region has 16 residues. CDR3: CASSLARTAPGDTQYF. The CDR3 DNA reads TGTGCCAGCAGCTTAGCGAGGACTGCTCCGGGGGATACGCAGTATTTT. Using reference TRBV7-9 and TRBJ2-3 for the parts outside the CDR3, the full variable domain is DTGVSQNPRHKITKRGQNVTFRCDPISEHNRLYWYRQTLGQGPEFLTYFQNEAQLEKSRLLSDRFSAERPKGSFSTLEIQRTEQGDSAMYLCASSLARTAPGDTQYFGPGTRLTVL.

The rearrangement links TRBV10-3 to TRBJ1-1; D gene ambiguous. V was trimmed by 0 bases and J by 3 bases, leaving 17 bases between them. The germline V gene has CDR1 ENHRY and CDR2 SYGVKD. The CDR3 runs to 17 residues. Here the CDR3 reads CAISESTLSVRHTEAFF. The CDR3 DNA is TGTGCCATCAGTGAGTCGACTCTATCGGTTAGGCACACTGAAGCTTTCTTT.

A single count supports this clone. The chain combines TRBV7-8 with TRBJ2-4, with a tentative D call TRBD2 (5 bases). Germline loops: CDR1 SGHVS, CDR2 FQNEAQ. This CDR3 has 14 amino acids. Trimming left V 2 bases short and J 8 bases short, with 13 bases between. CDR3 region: CASSLIPGSDIQYF. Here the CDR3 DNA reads TGTGCCAGCAGCTTAATTCCGGGGTCGGACATTCAGTACTTC.

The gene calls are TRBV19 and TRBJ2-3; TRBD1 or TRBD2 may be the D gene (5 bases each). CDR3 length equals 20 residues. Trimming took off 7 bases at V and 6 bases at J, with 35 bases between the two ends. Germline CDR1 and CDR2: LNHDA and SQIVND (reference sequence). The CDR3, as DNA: TGTGCCAGTACCACCCAGTACGGGACCAGGAAAGGGCGAGGCGTGGATACGCAGTATTTT. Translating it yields CASTTQYGTRKGRGVDTQYF.

The CDR3 loop reads CASSPMTGRSGANVLTF. DNA of the CDR3: TGTGCCAGCAGCCCGATGACAGGTCGCTCTGGGGCCAACGTCCTGACTTTC. V usage is TRBV11-2 and J usage is TRBJ2-6; D is perhaps TRBD1 (6 bases). The CDR3 has 17 residues. Germline CDR1 is SGHAT and CDR2 is FQNNGV. Trimming left V 5 bases short and J 0 bases short, with 14 bases between.

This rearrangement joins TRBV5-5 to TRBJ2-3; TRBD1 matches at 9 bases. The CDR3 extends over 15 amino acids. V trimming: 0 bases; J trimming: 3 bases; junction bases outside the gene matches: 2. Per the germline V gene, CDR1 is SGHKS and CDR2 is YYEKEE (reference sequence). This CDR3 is CASSLVDRGTDTQYF. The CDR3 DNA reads TGTGCCAGCAGCTTGGTGGACAGGGGTACAGATACGCAGTATTTT.